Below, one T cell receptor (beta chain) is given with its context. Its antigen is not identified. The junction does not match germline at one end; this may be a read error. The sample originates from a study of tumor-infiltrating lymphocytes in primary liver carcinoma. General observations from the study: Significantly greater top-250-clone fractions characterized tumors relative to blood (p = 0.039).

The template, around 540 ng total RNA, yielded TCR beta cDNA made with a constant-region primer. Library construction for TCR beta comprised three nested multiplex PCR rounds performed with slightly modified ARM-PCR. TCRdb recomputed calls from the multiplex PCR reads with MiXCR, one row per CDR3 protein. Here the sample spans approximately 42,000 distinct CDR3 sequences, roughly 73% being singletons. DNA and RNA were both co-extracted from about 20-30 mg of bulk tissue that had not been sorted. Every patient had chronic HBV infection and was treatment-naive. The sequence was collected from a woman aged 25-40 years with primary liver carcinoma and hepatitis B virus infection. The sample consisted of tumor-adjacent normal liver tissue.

CDR3 in DNA: TGTGCCAGCGGCCAACCTCTGAGGATTAACGGAACCGGGGAGCTGTTTTTT. Translating it yields CASGQPLRINGTGELFF. The V and J genes are TRBV4-2 and TRBJ2-2; D unresolved. This CDR3 has 17 residues. From germline, CDR1 is LGHNA and CDR2 YNFKEQ.